The 26 T cell receptor beta chains below were found in one sample sequenced in a study of cytomegalovirus exposure and HLA in healthy donors. Generated by immunoSEQ multiplex PCR, the TCRdb table keeps only in-frame clones and is missing some. Of tens of thousands of clones in the sample, roughly 94% are singletons; the top ten hold about 2.2%. The sequenced sample consisted of PBMCs. The receptors originated from a man aged 18 to 30 in good health and CMV-seronegative.

This clone was found a few times. The chain links TRBV5-6 to TRBJ2-7; 7 nucleotides agree with TRBD1. Germline CDR1 and CDR2: SGHDT and YYEEEE. The CDR3 consists of 12 residues. The V and J ends lost 5 bases and 6 bases, in that order; junction bases with no gene match: 5. CDR3 nucleotides: TGTGCCAGCAGTGGTCAGGGGGTCGAGCAGTACTTC. Its protein product is CASSGQGVEQYF.

Note on this clone: Other DNA sequences of this sample code for an identical CDR3. The rearrangement joins TRBV5-1 to TRBJ1-1; 10 bases match TRBD1. Per germline, CDR1 SGHRS and CDR2 YFSETQ. V lost 3 bases and J lost 4; bases outside the gene matches: 0. The CDR3 sequence is 13 residues long. The CDR3 sequence: CASSWTGGTEAFF. The DNA of the CDR3 is TGCGCCAGCAGCTGGACAGGGGGCACTGAAGCTTTCTTT.

V usage is TRBV19 and J usage is TRBJ1-2, with 8 positions matching TRBD1. V was clipped by 3 bases and J by 3 bases; unmatched bases: 6. Germline values: CDR1 LNHDA, CDR2 SQIVND (reference sequence). The CDR3 is 15 residues long. CDR3 sequence: CASSIRTGGDYGYTF. CDR3 DNA: TGTGCCAGTAGTATTCGTACAGGGGGGGACTATGGCTACACCTTC.

The chain couples TRBV5-1 to TRBJ2-5; 11 bases are a match to TRBD2. Germline V gene sequence: CDR1 SGHRS, CDR2 YFSETQ. The CDR3 covers 18 residues. The J segment lost 5 bases and the V segment lost 3 bases, leaving 15 bases of the junction unmatched. This CDR3 reads CASSSAILAGGEVETQYF. In DNA, the CDR3 is TGCGCCAGCAGCTCCGCCATTCTAGCGGGAGGTGAGGTGGAGACCCAGTACTTC. Full variable domain (remainder filled in from reference TRBV5-1 and TRBJ2-5): KAGVTQTPRYLIKTRGQQVTLSCSPISGHRSVSWYQQTPGQGLQFLFEYFSETQRNKGNFPGRFSGRQFSNSRSEMNVSTLELGDSALYLCASSSAILAGGEVETQYFGPGTRLLVL.

The rearrangement joins TRBV15 to TRBJ2-1; 9 bases map to TRBD1. Germline CDR1 reads LNHNV; CDR2 reads YYDKDF (reference sequence). The CDR3 is 16 amino acids. V lost 0 bases to trimming and J lost 8 bases; unmatched junction nucleotides: 8. CDR3 sequence: CATSRDRGTGFDEQFF. For the CDR3, the DNA is TGTGCCACCAGCAGAGATCGAGGGACAGGGTTCGATGAGCAGTTCTTC.

Only one count was recorded for this clone. The chain combines TRBV28 with TRBJ1-1; D perhaps matches TRBD1 (5 bases). V was pared by 2 bases and J by 3 bases, with 7 bases between. Germline-derived CDR1 and CDR2 are MDHEN and SYDVKM. There are 13 residues in the CDR3. The DNA for the CDR3 is TGTGCCAGCAGTTTACAAGGGGACACTGAAGCTTTCTTT. Its translation: CASSLQGDTEAFF.

V usage is TRBV6-1 and J usage is TRBJ2-1; 13 nucleotides align to TRBD2. V was clipped by 5 bases and J by 10 bases; unmatched bases: 5. The CDR3 runs 14 residues. Germline CDR1 reads MNHNS; CDR2 reads SASEGT. As DNA, the CDR3 is TGTGCCAGCAGTCGGACTAGCGGGAGCTACGAGCAGTTCTTC. Translating gives CASSRTSGSYEQFF.

This sequence joins TRBV18 and TRBJ1-5, with 11 bases lining up with TRBD1. V trimming: 2 bases; J trimming: 4 bases; junction bases outside the gene matches: 4. CDR1 KGHSH and CDR2 LQKENI come from the germline V gene. The CDR3 runs 16 residues. The CDR3 DNA reads as TGTGCCAGCTCACCAGGGACAGGGGGATCAAATCAGCCCCAGCATTTT. Translating gives CASSPGTGGSNQPQHF.

The gene calls are TRBV6-5 and TRBJ1-2, with 10 bases identical to TRBD1. The V segment lost 4 bases and the J segment 8 bases; nucleotides outside the gene matches: 10. The CDR3 is 15 amino acids. The germline CDR1 and CDR2 sequences are MNHEY and SVGAGI. CDR3: CASSFRGTGEGGYTF. The CDR3 region has the DNA TGTGCCAGCAGTTTCCGAGGGACAGGGGAAGGGGGCTACACCTTC.

This chain joins TRBV28 and TRBJ2-1; maybe TRBD1 (6 bases). Germline V gene data show CDR1 as MDHEN and CDR2 as SYDVKM. There are 15 residues in the CDR3. V gave up 3 bases and J gave up 5 bases, with 14 bases separating them. The CDR3 loop reads CASSFPQAGDNEQFF. The CDR3 DNA sequence: TGTGCCAGCAGTTTCCCTCAAGCAGGGGACAATGAGCAGTTCTTC. Drawing the rest from reference TRBV28 and TRBJ2-1, the complete variable domain is DVKVTQSSRYLVKRTGEKVFLECVQDMDHENMFWYRQDPGLGLRLIYFSYDVKMKEKGDIPEGYSVSREKKERFSLILESASTNQTSMYLCASSFPQAGDNEQFFGPGTRLTVL.

V usage is TRBV19 and J usage is TRBJ1-5, with 8 bases identical to TRBD1. Germline values: CDR1 LNHDA, CDR2 SQIVND (reference sequence). This CDR3 has 17 amino acids. The junction had 9 bases not matched to a gene; V was cut back by 2 bases and J by 3 bases. The CDR3 is CASSIPTGGRDNQPQHF. The CDR3 DNA follows: TGTGCCAGTAGTATACCCACAGGGGGGCGAGACAATCAGCCCCAGCATTTT.

This CDR3 is CASNRGGNTEAFF. The DNA for the CDR3 is TGTGCCAGCAATCGGGGAGGGAACACTGAAGCTTTCTTT. This rearrangement joins TRBV25-1 to TRBJ1-1, with D uncertain. Deletions cut 7 bases from V and 1 base from J, with 10 bases between. This CDR3 is 13 amino acids long. Germline lookup yields CDR1 MGHDK and CDR2 SYGVNS.

This clone was detected only once. V and J are TRBV11-2 and TRBJ2-2; TRBD1 aligns across 10 bases. This CDR3 is built from 16 residues. In germline, CDR1 is SGHAT, CDR2 FQNNGV. Unmatched junction bases numbered 8, after V lost 5 bases and J lost 5 bases. The CDR3 spells CASSSRQGAETGELFF. CDR3 DNA: TGTGCCAGCAGCAGCAGACAGGGGGCGGAAACCGGGGAGCTGTTTTTT.

The chain couples TRBV11-2 to TRBJ2-7; the D gene is possibly TRBD1 (6 bases). Per germline, CDR1 SGHAT and CDR2 FQNNGV. This CDR3 is built from 13 residues. V was trimmed by 6 bases and J by 1 base, leaving 10 bases between them. The CDR3 bases are TGTGCCAGCAGAGCGGACAGTTCCTACGAGCAGTACTTC. The encoded protein is CASRADSSYEQYF.

This clone was counted once. The V call is TRBV2, the J call TRBJ1-1; TRBD1 aligns across 7 bases. J gave up 0 bases and V 6 bases, and 7 bases lay outside the gene matches. The CDR3 has 15 amino acids. Germline loops: CDR1 SNHLY, CDR2 FYNNEI. The CDR3 reads CASRERGLMNTEAFF. CDR3 coding DNA: TGTGCCAGCAGGGAGAGGGGGCTAATGAACACTGAAGCTTTCTTT.

The chain carries TRBV29-1 and TRBJ1-1; tentatively, D is TRBD1 (6 bases). CDR1 SQVTM and CDR2 ANQGSEA come from the germline V gene. This CDR3 spans 14 amino acids. Trimming removed 7 bases from V and 2 bases from J, with 17 bases in between. Written as DNA, the CDR3 is TGCAGCGGGCAAAGGGGGACGGGTAACACTGAAGCTTTCTTT. Translated: CSGQRGTGNTEAFF.

The chain employs TRBV27 and TRBJ2-6; D remains ambiguous. Deletions cut 6 bases from V and 3 bases from J, with 6 bases between. Germline loops: CDR1 MNHEY, CDR2 SMNVEV (reference sequence). This CDR3 contains 13 residues. The CDR3 reads CASRTSGANVLTF. The CDR3 region has the DNA TGTGCCAGCAGGACAAGTGGGGCCAACGTCCTGACTTTC.

V is TRBV2 and J is TRBJ1-4, with a possible D match to TRBD1 (6 bases). The CDR3 runs to 14 residues. Trimming took off 2 bases at V and 8 bases at J, with 12 bases between the two ends. The germline V gene encodes CDR1 SNHLY and CDR2 FYNNEI. The CDR3 bases are TGTGCCAGCAGTGAAAGGTGGGGGCAGGAAAAACTGTTTTTT. Protein: CASSERWGQEKLFF.

This sequence joins TRBV6-5 and TRBJ2-5, with no clear D. The CDR3 runs to 11 residues. The ends were cut back, 2 bases at V and 7 bases at J, with 5 bases in the middle. Germline values: CDR1 MNHEY, CDR2 SVGAGI. The CDR3 DNA sequence: TGTGCCAGCAGTTACCAGGCGACCCAGTACTTC. Translating gives CASSYQATQYF.

The rearrangement links TRBV30 to TRBJ1-2; 11 bases agree with TRBD1. The CDR3 runs 12 residues. V dropped 4 bases and J dropped 8; count of bases not matched to a gene: 3. CDR1 is GTSNPN, CDR2 SVGIG, per germline (reference sequence). In nucleotides, the CDR3 is TGTGCCTGGAAGGACAGGGGGCAAGGCTACACCTTC. Translated, it gives CAWKDRGQGYTF.

The chain is built from TRBV30 and TRBJ2-2, with 7 bases fitting TRBD2. CDR3 length: 15 amino acids. CDR1 and CDR2 (germline): GTSNPN, SVGIG (reference sequence). The V and J ends lost 0 bases and 2 bases, in that order; junction bases with no gene match: 3. For the CDR3, the DNA is TGTGCCTGGAGTGTACGGGGACTAAACACCGGGGAGCTGTTTTTT. This sequence encodes CAWSVRGLNTGELFF.

The CDR3 DNA is TGTGCCATTCGTTTTCGGCAGGGCTCTCGAGGCTACACCTTC. It codes for CAIRFRQGSRGYTF. The rearrangement joins TRBV7-9 to TRBJ1-2; weak D call: TRBD1 (5 bases). The V gene's germline CDR1 is SEHNR and CDR2 FQNEAQ (reference sequence). Trimming removed 10 bases from V and 8 bases from J, with 23 bases in between. The CDR3 is 14 amino acids.

J is TRBJ1-4 and V is TRBV28; D ambiguous. Trimming shortened V by 5 bases and J by 5 bases, and 15 bases separated the two germline ends. Germline CDR1 MDHEN, CDR2 SYDVKM. The CDR3 length is 15 residues. CDR3 coding DNA: TGTGCCAGCAGTCCCCCGGGCGGGGTAAATGAAAAACTGTTTTTT. Translating it yields CASSPPGGVNEKLFF.

The rearrangement joins TRBV7-7 to TRBJ2-2, with 7 bases fitting TRBD2. The germline V gene encodes CDR1 SSHAT and CDR2 FNYEAQ (reference sequence). The CDR3 loop spans 15 amino acids. V trimming: 5 bases; J trimming: 2 bases; junction bases outside the gene matches: 5. CDR3 DNA: TGTGCCAGCAGCCAACTAGCGCACAACACCGGGGAGCTGTTTTTT. It codes for CASSQLAHNTGELFF.

The chain recombines TRBV9 with TRBJ2-6; D is unclear. Trimming left V 3 bases short and J 0 bases short, with 4 bases between. CDR1 SGDLS and CDR2 YYNGEE come from the germline V gene. This CDR3 has 14 residues. CDR3 DNA sequence: TGTGCCAGCAGCGCCCTCTCTGGGGCCAACGTCCTGACTTTC. This codes for CASSALSGANVLTF.

V and J are TRBV27 and TRBJ1-2; D is perhaps TRBD1 (5 bases). V gave up 5 bases and J gave up 5 bases, with 12 bases separating them. Germline CDR1 reads MNHEY; CDR2 reads SMNVEV (reference sequence). This CDR3 region has 13 residues. The CDR3 region has the DNA TGTGCCAGCAGTCCGATGGGGGGGTATGGCTACACCTTC. Protein product: CASSPMGGYGYTF.